This T cell receptor (beta chain) comes out of a study of blood T cell repertoires in COVID-19. Study overall: Samples of COVID-19 (acute and convalescent) were obtained from the United States, Italy and Spain. T cells, B-cell-depleted T cells, or PBMCs supplied cDNA or gDNA.

The authors' processing: Amplification with reference gene primers provided the estimates of nucleated cell counts. Sequencing used immunoSEQ multiplex PCR; TCRdb keeps in-frame clones, though not all of them. V, J and clone size reflect that table, while D and trimming were determined from the DNA. The table has roughly 120,000 clones, 88% seen once. Source material: peripheral blood. The sequence derives from a woman aged 45-59 years with acute or convalescent COVID-19.

The CDR3 nucleotides read TGTGCCAGCAGCTTAGAGGACAGGGGAAACACCATATATTTT. It is translated as CASSLEDRGNTIYF. This sequence joins TRBV7-9 and TRBJ1-3, with 7 bases that match TRBD1. V lost 1 base and J lost 4; bases outside the gene matches: 1. This CDR3 comprises 14 residues. Germline CDR1 is SEHNR and CDR2 is FQNEAQ (reference sequence).